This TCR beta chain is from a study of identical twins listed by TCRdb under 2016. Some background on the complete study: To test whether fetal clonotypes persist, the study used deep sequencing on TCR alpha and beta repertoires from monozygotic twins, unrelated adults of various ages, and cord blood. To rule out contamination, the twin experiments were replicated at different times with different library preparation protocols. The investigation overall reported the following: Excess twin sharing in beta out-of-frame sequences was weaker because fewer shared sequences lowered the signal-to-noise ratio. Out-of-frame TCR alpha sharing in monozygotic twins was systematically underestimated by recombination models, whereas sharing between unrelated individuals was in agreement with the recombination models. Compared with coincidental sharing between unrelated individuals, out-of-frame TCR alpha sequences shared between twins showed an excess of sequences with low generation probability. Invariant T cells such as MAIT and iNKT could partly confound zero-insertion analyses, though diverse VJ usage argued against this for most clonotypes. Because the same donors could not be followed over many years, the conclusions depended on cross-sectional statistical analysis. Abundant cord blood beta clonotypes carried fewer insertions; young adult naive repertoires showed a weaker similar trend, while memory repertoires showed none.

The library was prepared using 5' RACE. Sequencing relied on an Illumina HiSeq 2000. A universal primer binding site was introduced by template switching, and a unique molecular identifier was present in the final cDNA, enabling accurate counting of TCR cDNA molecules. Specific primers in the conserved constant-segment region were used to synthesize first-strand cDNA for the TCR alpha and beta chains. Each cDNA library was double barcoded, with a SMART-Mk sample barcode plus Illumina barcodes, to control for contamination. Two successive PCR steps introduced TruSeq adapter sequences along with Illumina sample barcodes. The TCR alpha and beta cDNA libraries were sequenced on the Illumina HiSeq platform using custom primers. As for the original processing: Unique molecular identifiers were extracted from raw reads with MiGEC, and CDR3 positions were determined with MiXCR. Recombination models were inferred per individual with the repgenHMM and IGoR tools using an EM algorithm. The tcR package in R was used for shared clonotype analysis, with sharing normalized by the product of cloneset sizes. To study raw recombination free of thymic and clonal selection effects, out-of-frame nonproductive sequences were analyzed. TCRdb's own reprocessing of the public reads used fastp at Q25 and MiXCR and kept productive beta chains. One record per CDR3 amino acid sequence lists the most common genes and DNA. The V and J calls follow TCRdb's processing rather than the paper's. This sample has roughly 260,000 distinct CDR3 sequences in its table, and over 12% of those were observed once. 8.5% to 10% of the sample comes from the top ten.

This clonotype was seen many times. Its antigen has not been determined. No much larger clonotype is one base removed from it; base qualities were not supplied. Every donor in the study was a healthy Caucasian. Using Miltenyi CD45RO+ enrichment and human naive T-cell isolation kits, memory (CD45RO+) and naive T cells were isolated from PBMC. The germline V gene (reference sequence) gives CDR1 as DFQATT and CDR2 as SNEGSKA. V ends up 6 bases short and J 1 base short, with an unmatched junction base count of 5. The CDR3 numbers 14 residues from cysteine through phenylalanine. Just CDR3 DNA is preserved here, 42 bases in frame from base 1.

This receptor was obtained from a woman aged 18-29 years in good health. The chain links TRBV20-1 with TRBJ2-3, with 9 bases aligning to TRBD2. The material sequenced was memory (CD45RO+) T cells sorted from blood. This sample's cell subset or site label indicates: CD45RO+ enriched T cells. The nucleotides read TGCAGTGCGATACTAGCGGGCGGCACAGATACGCAGTATTTT. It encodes CSAILAGGTDTQYF.